The present TCR beta chain was sequenced within a study of shared clonotypes between healthy human individuals (dated by TCRdb to 2019 to 2021). With regard to the full study: The cohort comprised two women and a few men aged 18 to 49 years. Between about 0.9 and 9 billion PBMCs per donor were obtained by leukapheresis. The study deeply sequenced blood TCR repertoires of five healthy adults to estimate repertoire size and the extent of clonotype sharing between individuals. For each donor, CD4 naive and CD4 memory were each run on three plates, CD8 naive on two plates, and CD8 memory on one plate. To increase sequencing depth and limit assay-specific biases, different laboratories used diverse techniques to prepare libraries and sequence TCR repertoires. General findings and caveats noted by the study authors: Compared with non-shared clonotypes, clonotypes shared by all four sorted-subset donors had higher generation probabilities. Incomplete sequencing was indicated by rarefaction of sorted-subset datasets, despite the large sequencing depth. Based on pairwise subsampling, the degree of clonotype sharing among donors was expected to be affected by sequencing depth. The small number of donors limited the genetic and exposure-history diversity represented. Estimated clonotype richness was generally larger for naive than for memory subsets. Sampling was restricted to blood, and TCR repertoires in tissue are likely to differ from TCR repertoires in blood. Approximately 5% of naive CD4, 3.5% of naive CD8, around 2.3% of memory CD4, and approximately 0.39% of memory CD8 clonotypes were shared across a handful of donors.

The donors were healthy, HIV-negative adults who had no recently reported acute infections or vaccinations. Only Caucasian adults living in Nashville, Tennessee, USA were represented among the donors. CD4+ T cells were enriched by magnetic negative selection; naive cells were then positively selected on CD45RA, and the negative fraction formed the memory subset. Blood was obtained by leukapheresis, after which PBMCs were separated by Ficoll-Histopaque density gradient centrifugation and cryopreserved in liquid nitrogen vapor phase. Analytical flow cytometry was used to check the purity and quantity of every magnetically sorted T cell population. Each sorted fraction had its genomic DNA isolated and then quantified by UV absorbance on a Nanodrop 2000c. Only one count was recorded for this clone. This receptor's antigen is unknown. Base quality data are lacking; no much larger clone is found one base away.

The germline V gene supplies CDR1 ENHRY and CDR2 SYGVKD. The germline V and J ends show losses of 7 bases and 6 bases respectively, and no gene match explains 23 bases of the junction. The CDR3 starts with the cysteine, ends with the phenylalanine, and has 18 residues. The DNA shown is the 54-base CDR3, in frame from base 1. TCR CDR3 regions were amplified from genomic DNA by multiplex PCR using the deep immunoSEQ assay. For each cell subset, the extracted genomic DNA was distributed evenly across all wells of several immunoSEQ 96-well plates, and each plate served as one replicate. Each replicate PCR for sorted subsets received about 220 ng genomic DNA, equal to about 30,000 T cell genomes. The purified libraries were quantified using a Qubit 3.0 fluorometer, sized with a Bioanalyzer 2100, and then quantified again using the KAPA Library Quantification kit. Each immunoSEQ 96-well plate was sequenced on its own single-read 150-cycle Illumina NextSeq 550 flow cell. Processing in the source paper ran as follows. The immunoSEQ output contained only junctional sequences without quality scores, so filtering could not match that applied to full-length reads. Sequences were annotated with PyIR, a Python wrapper for IgBLAST v1.9, and V/J genes and CDR3 were assigned using IMGT germline references. Reads were removed for weak V/J assignments (E-value above 1e-6), missing CDR3, stop codons, out-of-frame junctions, or ambiguous translated residues. V3J clonotypes were defined as sequences sharing the same inferred V gene, J gene, and CDR3 amino acid sequence. Percentage overlap between repertoires was computed as shared unique clonotypes divided by the size of the smaller repertoire. Three approaches were used to assess repertoire richness: RTK rarefaction, the Chao1 estimator, and Recon v2.1 estimates of unobserved clonotypes. Generation probabilities were computed with OLGA for all TCRbeta clonotypes obtained by the gDNA method from a few donors. The immuneACCESS repertoire file appears here via TCRdb, limited to in-frame rearrangements. These files lack a portion of the clones; in checked studies, under half of the deficit traces to unresolved V genes, and the cause of the others is not known. That table furnishes V, J and clone size, whereas the DNA furnished D and trimming. Present in this sample are more than 2 million clones, approximately 94% of which were seen just once. Together, the top ten hold 0.1% to 0.15% of the sample.

This sequence uses TRBV10-3 and TRBJ1-2; 7 bases in the middle match TRBD1. This receptor was identified in a man aged 18 to 30 in good health. The sequencing input was naive CD4+ T cells sorted from blood. Per the publication, the cell subset or site label means: CD45RA+ positively selected. The DNA sequence follows: TGTGCCATCACGAGGGACAAGGGGGCCACTCCAGCACCTAATGGCTACACCTTC. Translated, it gives CAITRDKGATPAPNGYTF.